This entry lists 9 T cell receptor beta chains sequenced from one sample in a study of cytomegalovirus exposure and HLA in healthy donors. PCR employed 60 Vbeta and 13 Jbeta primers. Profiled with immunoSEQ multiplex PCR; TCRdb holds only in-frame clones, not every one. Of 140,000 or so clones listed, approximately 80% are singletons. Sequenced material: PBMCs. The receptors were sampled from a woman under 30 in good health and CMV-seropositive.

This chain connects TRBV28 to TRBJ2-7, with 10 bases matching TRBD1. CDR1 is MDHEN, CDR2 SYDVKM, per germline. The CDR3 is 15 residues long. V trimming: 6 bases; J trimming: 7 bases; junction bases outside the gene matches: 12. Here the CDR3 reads CASSYKTGGLGEQYF. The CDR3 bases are TGTGCCAGCAGCTACAAGACAGGGGGCTTGGGGGAGCAGTACTTC. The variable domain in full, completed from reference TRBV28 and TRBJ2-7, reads DVKVTQSSRYLVKRTGEKVFLECVQDMDHENMFWYRQDPGLGLRLIYFSYDVKMKEKGDIPEGYSVSREKKERFSLILESASTNQTSMYLCASSYKTGGLGEQYFGPGTRLTVT.

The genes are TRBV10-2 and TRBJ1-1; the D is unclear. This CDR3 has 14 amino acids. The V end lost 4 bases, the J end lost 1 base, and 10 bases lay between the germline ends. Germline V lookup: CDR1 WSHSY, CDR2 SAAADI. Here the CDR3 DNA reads TGCGCCAGCAGTGGGGCGGGAGGGAACACTGAAGCTTTCTTT. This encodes CASSGAGGNTEAFF.

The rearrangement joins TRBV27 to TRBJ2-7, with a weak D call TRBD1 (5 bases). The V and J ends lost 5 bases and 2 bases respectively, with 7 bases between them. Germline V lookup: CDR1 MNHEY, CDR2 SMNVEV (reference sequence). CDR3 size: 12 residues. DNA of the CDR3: TGTGCCAGCAGTACAGGTGCCTACGAGCAGTACTTC. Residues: CASSTGAYEQYF.

CDR3 residues: CASSPRGTAKNTEAFF. CDR3 nucleotide sequence: TGTGCCAGCTCACCACGTGGGACAGCTAAGAACACTGAAGCTTTCTTT. The chain uses TRBV18 and TRBJ1-1; 7 bases map to TRBD1. Unmatched junction bases numbered 6, after V lost 1 base and J lost 1 base. Germline loops: CDR1 KGHSH, CDR2 LQKENI. This CDR3 has 16 amino acids.

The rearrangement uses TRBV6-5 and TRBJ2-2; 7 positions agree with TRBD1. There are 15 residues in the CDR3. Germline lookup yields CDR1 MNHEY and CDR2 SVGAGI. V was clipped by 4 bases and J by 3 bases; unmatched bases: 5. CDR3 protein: CASSCRDSDTGELFF. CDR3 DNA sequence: TGTGCCAGCAGTTGCCGGGACAGCGACACCGGGGAGCTGTTTTTT.

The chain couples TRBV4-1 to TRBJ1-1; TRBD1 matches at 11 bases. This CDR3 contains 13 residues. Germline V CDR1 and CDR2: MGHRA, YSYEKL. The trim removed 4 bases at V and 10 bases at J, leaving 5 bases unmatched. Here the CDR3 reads CASSRDRGTVAFF. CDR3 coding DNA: TGCGCCAGCAGCCGGGACAGGGGGACGGTAGCTTTCTTT.

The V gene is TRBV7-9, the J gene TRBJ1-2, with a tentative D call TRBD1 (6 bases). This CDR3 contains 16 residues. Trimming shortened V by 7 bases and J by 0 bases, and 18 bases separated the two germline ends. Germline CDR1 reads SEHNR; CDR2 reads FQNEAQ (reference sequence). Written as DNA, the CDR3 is TGTGCCAGCATCGCACAGGGAGCATGGCCTAACTATGGCTACACCTTC. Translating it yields CASIAQGAWPNYGYTF.

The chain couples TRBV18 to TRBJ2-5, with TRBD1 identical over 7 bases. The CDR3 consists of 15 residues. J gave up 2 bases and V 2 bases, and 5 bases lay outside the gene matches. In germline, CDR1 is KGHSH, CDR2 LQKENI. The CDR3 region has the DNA TGTGCCAGCTCACCATGGGGACAGCAACAAGAGACCCAGTACTTC. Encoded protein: CASSPWGQQQETQYF.

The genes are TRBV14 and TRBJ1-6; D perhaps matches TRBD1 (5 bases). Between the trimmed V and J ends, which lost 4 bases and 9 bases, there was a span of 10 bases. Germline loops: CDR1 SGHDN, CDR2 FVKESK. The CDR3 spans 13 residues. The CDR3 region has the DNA TGTGCCAGCAGCCCGACAGTCCCTTCACCCCTCCACTTT. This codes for CASSPTVPSPLHF. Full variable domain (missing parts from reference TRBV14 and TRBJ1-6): EAGVTQFPSHSVIEKGQTVTLRCDPISGHDNLYWYRRVMGKEIKFLLHFVKESKQDESGMPNNRFLAERTGGTYSTLKVQPAELEDSGVYFCASSPTVPSPLHFGNGTRLTVT.